This T cell receptor beta chain was sequenced during a study of blood T cell repertoires in COVID-19 (dated by TCRdb to the early 2020s). For context, the study as a whole: Samples covering the acute and convalescent phases of COVID-19 were provided by collaborators in the United States, Italy and Spain. The prospective study material was composed of cDNA or gDNA derived from T cells, B-cell-depleted T cells, or PBMCs. The dataset comprised deeply sampled blood TCRbeta repertoires from subjects exposed to, actively infected with, or recovered from COVID-19. The repertoires were released in a freely available public database meant as a resource for research on the immune response to SARS-CoV-2. Samples were obtained from the ongoing ImmuneRACE study (first 160 participants) and from some 1,200 subjects provided by 6 global collaborators. Nearly every sample came with metadata listing a de-identified subject ID, COVID-19 status, age in years and sex. Where HLA class I and class II types were available, the types were taken from metadata supplied by the sample provider, not from assay-based typing. On the study overall, not on this receptor specifically: The quantity of clinical and demographic metadata differed by source and by participant and was supplied without curation.

To note about this clone: The antigen it binds to is not known. Per-nucleotide qualities are absent, and no much larger clonotype sits a single base away.

Including the terminal cysteine and phenylalanine, the CDR3 comprises 16 residues. Just the 48-base CDR3 DNA is kept, in frame starting at base 1. The junction shows trimming of 4 bases on V and 5 bases on J, and the gene matches do not reach 13 bases of it. The germline V gene provides CDR1 MGHRA and CDR2 YSYEKL. The immunoSEQ Assay, a bias-controlled multiplex PCR, was used to amplify TCRbeta CDR3 regions from genomic DNA. Per the authors' processing: The number of nucleated cells in each sample was estimated from the amplification of reference gene primers within the assay. To quantify the absolute abundance of each unique TCRbeta CDR3 rearrangement, sequence reads were collapsed and filtered. For each sample, productive Simpson clonality was calculated as the square root of Simpson's diversity index over productive rearrangements. Held by TCRdb, this immuneACCESS table contains in-frame sequences only and omits some clones. Under half of the omission traces to an unresolved V gene where checked; the cause of the rest is unknown. That table gives V, J and clone size, and the DNA gave D and trimming. This sample has about 240,000 clones in its table, and 85% to 90% of those were observed once. In total, the top ten clones hold 10% of the sample.

In Seattle, one collaborating source enrolled patients while the infection was active and tracked those patients longitudinally over the course of disease. Whole blood was collected in K2EDTA tubes by collaborating institutions according to the institutions' own protocols. For TCRbeta analysis, collaborator samples were shipped as frozen whole blood, as isolated PBMCs, or as DNA extracted from either sample type. The receptor chain draws on TRBV4-1 and TRBJ2-7; the junction holds 8 bases that match TRBD2. The TCR sequence derives from a woman aged 45 to 65 with COVID-19, enrolled during active disease. The specimen was peripheral blood. The sequenced DNA: TGCGCCAGCAGCCTCCGAGACCAGCGGGGGTTCCACGAGCAGTACTTC. Its translation is CASSLRDQRGFHEQYF.